This T cell receptor beta chain was recovered during a study of shared T cell receptors in the human thymus. The V gene's germline CDR1 is SGHTA and CDR2 FQGNSA. Unmatched junction bases numbered 20, after V lost 4 bases and J lost 7 bases. CDR3 length equals 18 residues. Here immunoSEQ multiplex PCR was the method, and the copy in TCRdb shows in-frame clones only, minus some. The sample includes about 380,000 clones, just under 95% of them seen just once. The chain uses TRBV7-2 and TRBJ1-2; 8 bases align to TRBD1. Sample: thymocytes. The source of this sequence is a human donor. The CDR3 bases are TGTGCCAGCAGCTCCACGGGACAGGTCGCTTCTATTGACGGTGGCTACACCTTC. This encodes CASSSTGQVASIDGGYTF. The full variable domain, with the rest looked up from reference TRBV7-2 and TRBJ1-2, is GAGVSQSPSNKVTEKGKDVELRCDPISGHTALYWYRQSLGQGLEFLIYFQGNSAPDKSGLPSDRFSAERTGGSVSTLTIQRTQQEDSAVYLCASSSTGQVASIDGGYTFGSGTRLTVV.